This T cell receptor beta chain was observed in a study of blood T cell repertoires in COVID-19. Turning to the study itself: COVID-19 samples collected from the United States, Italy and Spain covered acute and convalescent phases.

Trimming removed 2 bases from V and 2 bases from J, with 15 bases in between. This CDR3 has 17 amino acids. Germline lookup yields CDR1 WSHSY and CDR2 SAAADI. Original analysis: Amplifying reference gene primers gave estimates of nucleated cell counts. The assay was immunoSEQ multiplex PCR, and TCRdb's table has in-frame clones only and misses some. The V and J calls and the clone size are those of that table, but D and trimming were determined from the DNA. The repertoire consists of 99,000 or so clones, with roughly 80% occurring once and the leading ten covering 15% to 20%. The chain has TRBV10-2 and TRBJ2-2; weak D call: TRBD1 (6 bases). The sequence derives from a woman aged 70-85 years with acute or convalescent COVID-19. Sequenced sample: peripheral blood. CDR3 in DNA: TGCGCCAGCAGTGAGCGAGGAGGTGGGGGCAACACCGGGGAGCTGTTTTTT. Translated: CASSERGGGGNTGELFF.